This T cell receptor (beta chain) was profiled in a study of T-cell reconstitution after alpha-beta-depleted transplantation in children. This sample's TCRbeta library carried unique molecular identifier barcodes. One entry per CDR3 protein results from TCRdb running MiXCR on the PCR reads. This sample has some 460,000 distinct CDR3 sequences, with around 15% found just once. As regards this clonotype: Its cognate antigen is unknown.

The study's findings and limits: Several hundred rapidly expanded clones from non-depleted graft cells reportedly supplied alpha-beta T cells about two months post-transplant. One year after transplant, T-cell counts and diversity came mostly from newly produced T cells.

The TCR originated in a boy in the first two years of life who had a stem cell transplant for Wiskott-Aldrich syndrome, so the T cells may come from the graft donor. The sample consisted of PBMCs, mostly from graft donor cells, taken 360 days after TCRalphabeta/CD19-depleted stem cell transplant.

The CDR3 protein is CASSLNREERTDTQYF. Here the CDR3 DNA reads TGTGCCAGCAGCTTAAACCGGGAGGAGCGCACAGATACGCAGTATTTT. The V call is TRBV7-9, the J call TRBJ2-3; 7 positions agree with TRBD2. Germline V CDR1 and CDR2: SEHNR, FQNEAQ (reference sequence). The CDR3 has 16 amino acids. V was clipped by 2 bases and J by 1 base; unmatched bases: 6.